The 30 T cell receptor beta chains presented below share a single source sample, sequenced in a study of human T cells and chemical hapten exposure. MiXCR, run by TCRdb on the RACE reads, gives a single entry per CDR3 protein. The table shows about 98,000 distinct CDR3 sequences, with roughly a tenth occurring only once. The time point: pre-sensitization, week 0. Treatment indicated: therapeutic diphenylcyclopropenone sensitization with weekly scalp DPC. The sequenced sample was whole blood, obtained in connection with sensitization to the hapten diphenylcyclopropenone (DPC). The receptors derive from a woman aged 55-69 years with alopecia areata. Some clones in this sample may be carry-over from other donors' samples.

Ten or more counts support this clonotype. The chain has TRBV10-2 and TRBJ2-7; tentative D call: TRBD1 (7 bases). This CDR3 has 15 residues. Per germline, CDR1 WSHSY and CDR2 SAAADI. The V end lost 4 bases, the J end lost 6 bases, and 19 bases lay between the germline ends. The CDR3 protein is CASSVDREVRGEQYF. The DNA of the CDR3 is TGCGCCAGCAGTGTTGACAGGGAGGTACGCGGCGAGCAGTACTTC.

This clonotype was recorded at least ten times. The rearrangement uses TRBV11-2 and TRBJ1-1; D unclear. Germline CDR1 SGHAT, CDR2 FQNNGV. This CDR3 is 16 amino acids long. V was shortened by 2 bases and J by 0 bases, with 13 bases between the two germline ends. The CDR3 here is CASSLQPTSMNTEAFF. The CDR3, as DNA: TGTGCCAGCAGCTTACAACCGACTTCAATGAACACTGAAGCTTTCTTT.

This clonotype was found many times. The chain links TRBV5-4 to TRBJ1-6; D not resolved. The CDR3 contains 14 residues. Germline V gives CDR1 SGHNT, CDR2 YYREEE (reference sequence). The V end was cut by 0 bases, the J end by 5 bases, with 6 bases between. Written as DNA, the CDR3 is TGTGCCAGCAGCTTGGACAGAGATAATTCACCCCTCCACTTT. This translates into CASSLDRDNSPLHF.

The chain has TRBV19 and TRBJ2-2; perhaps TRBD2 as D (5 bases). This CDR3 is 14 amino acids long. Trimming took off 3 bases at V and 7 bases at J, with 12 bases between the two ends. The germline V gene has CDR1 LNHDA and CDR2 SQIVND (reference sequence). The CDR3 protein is CASSISGFGGELFF. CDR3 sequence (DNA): TGTGCCAGTAGTATCTCGGGATTCGGCGGGGAGCTGTTTTTT.

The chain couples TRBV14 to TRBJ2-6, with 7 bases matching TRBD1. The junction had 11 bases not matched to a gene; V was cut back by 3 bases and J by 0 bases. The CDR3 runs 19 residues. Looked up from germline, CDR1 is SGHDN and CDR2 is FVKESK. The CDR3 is CASSQGIGTASSGANVLTF. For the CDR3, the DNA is TGTGCCAGCAGCCAGGGAATCGGGACAGCTAGCTCTGGGGCCAACGTCCTGACTTTC.

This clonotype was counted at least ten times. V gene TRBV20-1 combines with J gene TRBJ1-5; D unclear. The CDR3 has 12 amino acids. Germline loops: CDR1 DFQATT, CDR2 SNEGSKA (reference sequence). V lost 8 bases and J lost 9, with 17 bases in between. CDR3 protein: CSSASSLSPQHF. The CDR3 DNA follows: TGCAGTTCGGCCTCCTCTTTATCGCCCCAGCATTTT.

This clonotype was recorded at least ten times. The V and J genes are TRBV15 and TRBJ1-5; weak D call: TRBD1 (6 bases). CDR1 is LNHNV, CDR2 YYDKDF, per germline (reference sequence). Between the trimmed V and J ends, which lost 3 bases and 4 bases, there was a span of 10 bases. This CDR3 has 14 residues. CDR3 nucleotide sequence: TGTGCCACCAGCAGCGGGACACCTAATCAGCCCCAGCATTTT. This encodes CATSSGTPNQPQHF.

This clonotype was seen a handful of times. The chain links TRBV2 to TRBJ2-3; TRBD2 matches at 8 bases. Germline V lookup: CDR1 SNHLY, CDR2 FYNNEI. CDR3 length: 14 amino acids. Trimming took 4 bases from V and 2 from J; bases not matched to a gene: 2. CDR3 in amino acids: CASSAGGATDTQYF. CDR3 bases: TGTGCCAGCAGTGCGGGGGGGGCCACAGATACGCAGTATTTT.

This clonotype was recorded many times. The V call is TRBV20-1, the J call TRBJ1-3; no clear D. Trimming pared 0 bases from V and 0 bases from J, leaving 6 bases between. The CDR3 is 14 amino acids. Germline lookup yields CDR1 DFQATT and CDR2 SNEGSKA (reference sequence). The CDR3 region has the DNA TGCAGTGCTAGAGATATAGACTCTGGAAACACCATATATTTT. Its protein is CSARDIDSGNTIYF.

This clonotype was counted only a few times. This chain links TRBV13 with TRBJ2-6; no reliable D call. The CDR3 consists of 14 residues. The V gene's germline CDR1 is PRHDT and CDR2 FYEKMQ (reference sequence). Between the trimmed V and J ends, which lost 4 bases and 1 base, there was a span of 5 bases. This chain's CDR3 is CASSSRSGANVLTF. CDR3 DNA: TGTGCCAGCAGCTCCCGGTCTGGGGCCAACGTCCTGACTTTC.

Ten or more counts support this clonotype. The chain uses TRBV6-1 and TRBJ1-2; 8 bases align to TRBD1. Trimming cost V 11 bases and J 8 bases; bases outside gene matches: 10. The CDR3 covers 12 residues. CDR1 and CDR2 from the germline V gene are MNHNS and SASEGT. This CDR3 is CAGGQGNFGYTF. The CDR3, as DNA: TGTGCCGGCGGACAGGGCAACTTCGGCTACACCTTC.

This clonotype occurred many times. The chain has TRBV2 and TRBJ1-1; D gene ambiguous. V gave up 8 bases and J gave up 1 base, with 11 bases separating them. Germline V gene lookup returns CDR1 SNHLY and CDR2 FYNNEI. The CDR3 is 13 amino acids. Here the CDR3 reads CASAMTENTEAFF. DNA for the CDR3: TGTGCCAGCGCTATGACCGAGAACACTGAAGCTTTCTTT. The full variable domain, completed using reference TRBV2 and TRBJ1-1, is EPEVTQTPSHQVTQMGQEVILRCVPISNHLYFYWYRQILGQKVEFLVSFYNNEISEKSEIFDDQFSVERPDGSNFTLKIRSTKLEDSAMYFCASAMTENTEAFFGQGTRLTVV.

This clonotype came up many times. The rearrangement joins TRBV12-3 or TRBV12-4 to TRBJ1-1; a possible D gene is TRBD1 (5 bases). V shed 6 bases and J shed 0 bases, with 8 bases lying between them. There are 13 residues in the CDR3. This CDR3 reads CASRAQVNTEAFF. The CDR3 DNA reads TGTGCCAGCAGGGCACAGGTGAACACTGAAGCTTTCTTT.

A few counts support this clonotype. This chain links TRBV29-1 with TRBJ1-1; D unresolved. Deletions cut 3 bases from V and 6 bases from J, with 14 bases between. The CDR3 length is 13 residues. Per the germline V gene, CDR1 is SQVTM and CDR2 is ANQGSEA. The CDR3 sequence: CSVDLGLNAEAFF. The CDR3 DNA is TGCAGCGTTGATTTGGGCCTTAACGCTGAAGCTTTCTTT.

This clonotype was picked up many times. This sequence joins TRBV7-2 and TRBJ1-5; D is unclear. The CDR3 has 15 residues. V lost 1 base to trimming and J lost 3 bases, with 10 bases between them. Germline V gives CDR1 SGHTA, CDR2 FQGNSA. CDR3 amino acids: CASSLVSGVNQPQHF. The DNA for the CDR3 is TGTGCCAGCAGCTTAGTCAGCGGTGTCAATCAGCCCCAGCATTTT.

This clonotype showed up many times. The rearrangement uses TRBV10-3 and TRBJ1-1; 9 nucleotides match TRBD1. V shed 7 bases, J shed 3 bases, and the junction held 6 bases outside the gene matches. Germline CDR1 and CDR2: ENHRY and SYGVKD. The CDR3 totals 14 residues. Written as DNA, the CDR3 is TGTGCCATCAAGCGGGACAGGGATTACACTGAAGCTTTCTTT. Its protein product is CAIKRDRDYTEAFF.

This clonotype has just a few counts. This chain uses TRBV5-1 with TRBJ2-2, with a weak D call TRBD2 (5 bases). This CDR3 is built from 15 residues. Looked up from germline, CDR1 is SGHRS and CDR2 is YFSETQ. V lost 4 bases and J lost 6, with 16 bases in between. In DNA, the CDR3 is TGCGCCAGCAGCCTCCGAGCCGGGAATTCCGGGGAGCTGTTTTTT. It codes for CASSLRAGNSGELFF.

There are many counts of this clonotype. The CDR3 reads CASSPYRDNSYEQYF. For the CDR3, the DNA is TGTGCCAGCAGCCCCTACCGGGACAACTCCTACGAGCAGTACTTC. The chain has TRBV7-9 and TRBJ2-7; D possibly corresponds to TRBD1 (6 bases). This CDR3 has 15 amino acids. V lost 5 bases, J lost 0 bases, and 14 bases lay in between. The germline V gene has CDR1 SEHNR and CDR2 FQNEAQ (reference sequence).

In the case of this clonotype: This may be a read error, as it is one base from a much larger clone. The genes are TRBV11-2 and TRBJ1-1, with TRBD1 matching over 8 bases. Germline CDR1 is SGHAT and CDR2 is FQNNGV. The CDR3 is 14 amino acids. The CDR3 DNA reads TGTGCCAGCAGCGCCGGGACAGGTGTAACTGGAGCTTTCTTT. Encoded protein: CASSAGTGVTGAFF.

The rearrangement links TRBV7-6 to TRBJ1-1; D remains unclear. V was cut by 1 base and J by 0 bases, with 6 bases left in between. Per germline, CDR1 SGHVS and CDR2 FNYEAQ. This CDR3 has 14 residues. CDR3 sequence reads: CASSLEVMNTEAFF. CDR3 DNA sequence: TGTGCCAGCAGCTTAGAGGTCATGAACACTGAAGCTTTCTTT.

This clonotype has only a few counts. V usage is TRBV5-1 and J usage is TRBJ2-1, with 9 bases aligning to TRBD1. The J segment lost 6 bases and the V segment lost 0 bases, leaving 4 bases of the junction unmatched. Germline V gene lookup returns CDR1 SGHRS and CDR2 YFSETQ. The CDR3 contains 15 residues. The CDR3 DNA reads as TGCGCCAGCAGCTTGGGGGACAGGGTATCCAATGAGCAGTTCTTC. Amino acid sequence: CASSLGDRVSNEQFF.

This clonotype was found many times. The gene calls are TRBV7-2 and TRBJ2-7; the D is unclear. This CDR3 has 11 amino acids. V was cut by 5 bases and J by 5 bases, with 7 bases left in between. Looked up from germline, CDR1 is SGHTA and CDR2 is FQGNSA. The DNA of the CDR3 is TGTGCCAGCAGCACAGAGGACGAGCAGTACTTC. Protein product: CASSTEDEQYF.

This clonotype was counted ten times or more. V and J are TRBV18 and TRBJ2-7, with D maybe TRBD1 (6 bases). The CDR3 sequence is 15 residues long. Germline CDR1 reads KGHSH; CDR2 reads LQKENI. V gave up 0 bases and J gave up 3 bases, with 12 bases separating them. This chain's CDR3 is CASSPPRDTLYEQYF. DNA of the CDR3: TGTGCCAGCTCACCACCTCGGGACACTCTCTACGAGCAGTACTTC.

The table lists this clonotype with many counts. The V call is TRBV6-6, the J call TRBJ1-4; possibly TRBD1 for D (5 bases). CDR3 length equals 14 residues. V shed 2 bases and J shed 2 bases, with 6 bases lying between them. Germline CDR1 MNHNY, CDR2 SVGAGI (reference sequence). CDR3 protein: CASSYRGTNEKLFF. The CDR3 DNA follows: TGTGCCAGCAGTTACCGGGGCACTAATGAAAAACTGTTTTTT.

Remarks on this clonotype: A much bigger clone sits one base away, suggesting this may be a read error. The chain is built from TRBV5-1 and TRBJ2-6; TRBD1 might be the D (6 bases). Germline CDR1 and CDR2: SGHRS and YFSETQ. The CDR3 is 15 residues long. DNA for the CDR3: TGCACCAGCAGCTTGGGACAAGCTGGGGCCAACGTCCTGACTTTC. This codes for CTSSLGQAGANVLTF.

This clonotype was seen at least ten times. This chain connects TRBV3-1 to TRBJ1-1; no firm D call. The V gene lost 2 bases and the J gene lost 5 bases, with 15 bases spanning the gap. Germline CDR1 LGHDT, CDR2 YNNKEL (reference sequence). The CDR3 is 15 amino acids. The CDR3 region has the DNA TGTGCCAGCAGCCAACTGGCAGGTCTGCGGACTGAAGCTTTCTTT. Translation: CASSQLAGLRTEAFF.

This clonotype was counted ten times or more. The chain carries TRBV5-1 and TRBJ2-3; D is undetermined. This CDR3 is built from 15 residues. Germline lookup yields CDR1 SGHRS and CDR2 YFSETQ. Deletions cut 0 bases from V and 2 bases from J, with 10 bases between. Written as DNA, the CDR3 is TGCGCCAGCAGCTTGGTACCGGCAAACACAGATACGCAGTATTTT. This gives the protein CASSLVPANTDTQYF.

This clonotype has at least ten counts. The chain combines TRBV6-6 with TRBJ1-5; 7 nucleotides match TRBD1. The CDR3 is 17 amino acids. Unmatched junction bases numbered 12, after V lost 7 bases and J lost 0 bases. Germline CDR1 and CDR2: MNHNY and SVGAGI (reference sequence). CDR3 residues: CASNSPGQADSNQPQHF. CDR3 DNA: TGTGCCAGCAACAGTCCCGGACAGGCGGATAGCAATCAGCCCCAGCATTTT.

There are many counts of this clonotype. The CDR3 loop reads CASSPQEYQPQHF. The CDR3 DNA follows: TGTGCCAGCAGCCCACAGGAATATCAGCCCCAGCATTTT. The V call is TRBV7-2, the J call TRBJ1-5; a weak D match, TRBD1 (5 bases). Trimming took off 5 bases at V and 5 bases at J, with 10 bases between the two ends. The length of the CDR3 is 13 residues. Per germline, CDR1 SGHTA and CDR2 FQGNSA.

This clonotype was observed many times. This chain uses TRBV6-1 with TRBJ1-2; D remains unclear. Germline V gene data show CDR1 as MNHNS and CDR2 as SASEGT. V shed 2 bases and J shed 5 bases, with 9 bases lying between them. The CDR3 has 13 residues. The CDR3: CASSEHPIYGYTF. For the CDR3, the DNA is TGTGCCAGCAGTGAACATCCTATTTATGGCTACACCTTC.